Reported below is one TCR beta chain. Its antigen is currently not known. Per-nucleotide qualities are absent, and no much larger clonotype sits a single base away. TCRbeta CDR3 regions were amplified from genomic DNA by means of the immunoSEQ Assay, a bias-controlled multiplex PCR. For the original study's pipeline: The number of nucleated cells in each sample was estimated from the amplification of reference gene primers within the assay. To quantify the absolute abundance of each unique TCRbeta CDR3 rearrangement, sequence reads were collapsed and filtered. For each sample, productive Simpson clonality was calculated by taking the square root of Simpson's diversity index across productive rearrangements. TCRdb retrieved this table from immuneACCESS and kept in-frame rearrangements only. Not all clones are present; in checked studies, unresolved V genes account for under half, and no reason is known for the remainder. V, J and clone size derive from that table, while D and trimming were established from the DNA sequence. For this sample there are hundreds of thousands of clones; around 85% appear just once. Jointly, the top ten make up 3.3% of the sample.

The germline V gene encodes CDR1 SGHNT and CDR2 YENEEA. The cysteine opens and the phenylalanine closes a CDR3 of 15 amino acids. Here the CDR3 DNA is all that survives: 45 bases in frame from base 1. V is cut back by 3 bases and J by 7 bases, with 10 bases in the junction unmatched. This sample was taken from a study of blood T cell repertoires in COVID-19 (dated by TCRdb to between 2020 and 2021). About the study as a whole: Samples from collaborators originated in the United States, Italy and Spain and spanned both the acute and convalescent phases of COVID-19. The dataset comprised deeply sampled blood TCRbeta repertoires from subjects exposed to, actively infected with, or recovered from COVID-19. The prospective study material was composed of cDNA or gDNA derived from T cells, B-cell-depleted T cells, or PBMCs. The sample metadata nearly always contained a de-identified subject ID, COVID-19 status, age in years and sex. Samples were obtained from the ongoing ImmuneRACE study (first 160 participants) and from 950 to 1,500 subjects provided by 6 global collaborators. HLA class I and class II types, where available, came from metadata supplied by the sample provider rather than from assay-based typing. The repertoires were released in a freely available public database intended as a resource for research on the immune response to SARS-CoV-2.

In the prospective study, participants were 18 to 89 years old, resided in fewer than 25 geographic areas of the United States, and were enrolled through a virtual design. In the prospective study, participants were assigned to cohorts based on the clinical history participants reported in a screening survey and a study questionnaire. Mobile phlebotomists in the prospective study collected whole blood, serum and a nasopharyngeal or oropharyngeal swab from every participant. Over a roughly 2-month period, participants in the prospective study had the option of providing additional blood draws and questionnaires. Before DNA extraction, prospective study blood samples were shipped either frozen or at room temperature. Here is what the overall study found, with its caveats: How much clinical and demographic metadata was included differed by source and by participant, and the metadata was provided uncurated.

The source material was PBMCs or T cells enriched from blood (not recorded which). The chain links TRBV11-3 with TRBJ1-1; 8 of the junction bases match TRBD1. The sequence came from a woman aged 40 to 50 with acute COVID-19. CDR3 sequence: CASSLEDRVRDEAFF. Here is the DNA: TGTGCCAGCAGCTTGGAGGACAGGGTTCGCGATGAAGCTTTCTTT.